The 27 T cell receptor beta chains in this list originate from one sample, sequenced in a study of response to subunit inactivated influenza vaccine. Via MiXCR, TCRdb re-called the RT-PCR reads, giving one row per CDR3 protein. There are hundreds of thousands of distinct CDR3 sequences in the sample; approximately 14% occur only once, and 11% lies in the top ten. The material sequenced was PBMCs from blood, taken approximately 12 days after vaccination. The origin of the receptors is a man aged 45-65 years who received an inactivated influenza vaccine.

The rearrangement joins TRBV9 to TRBJ2-7, with 9 bases lining up with TRBD2. Germline lookup yields CDR1 SGDLS and CDR2 YYNGEE. The CDR3 runs to 15 residues. The junction had 4 bases not matched to a gene; V was cut back by 0 bases and J by 3 bases. Here the CDR3 DNA reads TGTGCCAGCAGCGTAGGGATTAGCGGGAGCTACGAGCAGTACTTC. Translation gives CASSVGISGSYEQYF.

This sequence joins TRBV6-2 or TRBV6-3 and TRBJ1-5; D is undetermined. CDR1 is MNHEY, CDR2 SVGEGT, per germline. This CDR3 has 12 residues. The V end lost 6 bases, the J end lost 3 bases, and 6 bases lay between the germline ends. The CDR3 sequence: CASRGVNQPQHF. In DNA, the CDR3 is TGTGCCAGCAGGGGAGTCAATCAGCCCCAGCATTTT.

The rearrangement joins TRBV7-2 to TRBJ1-3; D not certain. Trimming pared 1 base from V and 1 base from J, leaving 11 bases between. The CDR3 has 16 residues. Germline CDR1 and CDR2: SGHTA and FQGNSA. CDR3 amino acids: CASSLDPSGSGNTIYF. Written as DNA, the CDR3 is TGTGCCAGCAGCTTAGACCCGTCGGGGTCTGGAAACACCATATATTTT.

This clonotype was picked up a small number of times. The chain carries TRBV12-3 or TRBV12-4 and TRBJ1-6; the D is unclear. V lost 7 bases, J lost 7 bases, and 11 bases lay in between. The CDR3 length is 13 residues. CDR3 amino acids: CASTPARNSPLHF. The DNA for the CDR3 is TGTGCCAGCACCCCGGCACGGAATTCACCCCTCCACTTT.

The V and J genes are TRBV6-2 or TRBV6-3 and TRBJ2-6; D call uncertain. This CDR3 is built from 14 residues. V was pared by 1 base and J by 3 bases, with 4 bases between. Germline-derived CDR1 and CDR2 are MNHEY and SVGEGT. In DNA form, the CDR3 reads TGTGCCAGCAGTTACTACGGTGGGGCCAACGTCCTGACTTTC. Its protein is CASSYYGGANVLTF.

V is TRBV9 and J is TRBJ2-7, with 8 bases lining up with TRBD2. This CDR3 contains 15 residues. CDR1 and CDR2 from the germline V gene are SGDLS and YYNGEE. Trimming cost V 0 bases and J 2 bases; bases outside gene matches: 4. The CDR3 DNA sequence: TGTGCCAGCAGCGTAGGGGGACTAGACACCTACGAGCAGTACTTC. Translated: CASSVGGLDTYEQYF.

This clonotype appeared a few times. The V call is TRBV5-5, the J call TRBJ1-5, with a weak D call TRBD1 (6 bases). Deletions cut 4 bases from V and 6 bases from J, with 20 bases between. CDR1 is SGHKS, CDR2 YYEKEE, per germline (reference sequence). The CDR3 loop spans 16 amino acids. CDR3 amino acids: CASSLDRLGPFQPQHF. The CDR3 region has the DNA TGTGCCAGCAGCCTCGACAGGTTGGGTCCGTTTCAGCCCCAGCATTTT.

CDR3 nucleotide sequence: TGCAGTGCTAGAGAGGGGGTTTCACCCCTCCACTTT. Its protein is CSAREGVSPLHF. This rearrangement joins TRBV20-1 to TRBJ1-6; TRBD1 is a possible D gene (5 bases). V was cut by 0 bases and J by 9 bases, with 6 bases left in between. Germline values: CDR1 DFQATT, CDR2 SNEGSKA (reference sequence). This CDR3 comprises 12 residues.

This clonotype came up a few times. This CDR3 reads CSVPTASYEQYF. The CDR3 DNA reads as TGCAGTGTTCCGACAGCCTCCTACGAGCAGTACTTC. The chain combines TRBV20-1 with TRBJ2-7; possibly TRBD1 for D (5 bases). CDR3 length: 12 residues. Trimming left V 7 bases short and J 0 bases short, with 10 bases between. Germline V gives CDR1 DFQATT, CDR2 SNEGSKA (reference sequence).

The chain has TRBV7-2 and TRBJ1-5; D gene uncertain. V lost 4 bases, J lost 3 bases, and 13 bases lay in between. Germline values: CDR1 SGHTA, CDR2 FQGNSA. The CDR3 totals 15 residues. DNA of the CDR3: TGTGCCAGCAGCTCAAGGGCATTCGACAATCAGCCCCAGCATTTT. Its translation: CASSSRAFDNQPQHF.

CDR3 residues: CASSIFGATNEKLFF. The CDR3 region has the DNA TGTGCCAGTAGTATCTTCGGGGCAACTAATGAAAAACTGTTTTTT. V usage is TRBV19 and J usage is TRBJ1-4; D is unresolved. Germline-derived CDR1 and CDR2 are LNHDA and SQIVND (reference sequence). The CDR3 runs to 15 residues. Trimming stripped 3 bases from V and 0 bases from J, with 8 bases between. Full variable domain (missing parts from reference TRBV19 and TRBJ1-4): DGGITQSPKYLFRKEGQNVTLSCEQNLNHDAMYWYRQDPGQGLRLIYYSQIVNDFQKGDIAEGYSVSREKKESFPLTVTSAQKNPTAFYLCASSIFGATNEKLFFGSGTQLSVL.

This clonotype was seen more than once but under ten times. The V call is TRBV27, the J call TRBJ2-3; D remains unclear. The CDR3 consists of 16 residues. The V gene's germline CDR1 is MNHEY and CDR2 SMNVEV (reference sequence). V gave up 0 bases and J gave up 2 bases, with 12 bases separating them. The CDR3 DNA reads TGTGCCAGCAGTTTATCTCGTGGAGAGATCACAGATACGCAGTATTTT. It translates to CASSLSRGEITDTQYF.

The chain recombines TRBV12-3 or TRBV12-4 with TRBJ1-4, with a weak D call TRBD1 (6 bases). The V end lost 4 bases, the J end lost 0 bases, and 12 bases lay between the germline ends. The CDR3 is made up of 16 amino acids. The CDR3 DNA follows: TGTGCCAGCAGTTCAGGGGAGGAGGCAACTAATGAAAAACTGTTTTTT. This sequence encodes CASSSGEEATNEKLFF.

The chain employs TRBV4-3 and TRBJ2-1, with D possibly matching TRBD2 (5 bases). CDR1 LGHNA and CDR2 YSLEER come from the germline V gene. Trimming left V 0 bases short and J 7 bases short, with 16 bases between. The CDR3 consists of 16 residues. The CDR3 spells CASSQDGHGMGNEQFF. CDR3 in DNA: TGCGCCAGCAGCCAAGATGGTCACGGGATGGGAAATGAGCAGTTCTTC.

Notes on this clonotype: A much larger clone differs from this one at a single base, so this may be a read error. The CDR3 protein is CANSSRDREYNEQFF. The CDR3 nucleotides are TGTGCCAACAGCTCCCGGGACAGGGAATACAATGAGCAGTTCTTC. V is TRBV5-5 and J is TRBJ2-1; 9 nucleotides align to TRBD1. Germline assignment: CDR1 SGHKS and CDR2 YYEKEE (reference sequence). The CDR3 is 15 residues long.

This clonotype was counted between two and nine times. V gene TRBV11-2 combines with J gene TRBJ2-1, with D perhaps given as TRBD1 or TRBD2 (5 bases each). This CDR3 has 14 amino acids. With 5 bases removed from V and 10 bases from J, the gap between germline ends came to 18 bases. The germline gives CDR1 SGHAT, CDR2 FQNNGV. DNA for the CDR3: TGTGCCAGCAGCCAAGGGACCTCCTTAGGGGAGCAGTTCTTC. It yields the protein CASSQGTSLGEQFF.

This clonotype was seen at least ten times. The chain recombines TRBV6-1 with TRBJ2-1; D unresolved. The V gene's germline CDR1 is MNHNS and CDR2 SASEGT. V gave up 10 bases and J gave up 0 bases, with 13 bases separating them. CDR3 length: 14 amino acids. Written as DNA, the CDR3 is TGTGCCATCAGAACACCGGACTCCTACAATGAGCAGTTCTTC. Amino acid sequence: CAIRTPDSYNEQFF.

V and J are TRBV12-3 or TRBV12-4 and TRBJ2-7; TRBD2 aligns across 12 bases. CDR3 size: 15 residues. V shed 1 base, J shed 5 bases, and the junction held 3 bases outside the gene matches. The CDR3 DNA sequence: TGTGCCAGCAGTTTAGGGGCTAGCGGGGGGGACGAGCAGTACTTC. Its protein product is CASSLGASGGDEQYF.

This clonotype was picked up a small number of times. V usage is TRBV11-2 and J usage is TRBJ2-7; 14 positions agree with TRBD2. V shed 3 bases, J shed 2 bases, and the junction held 15 bases outside the gene matches. CDR3 length: 20 residues. CDR1 is SGHAT, CDR2 FQNNGV, per germline. The DNA of the CDR3 is TGTGCCAGCAGCTTTTTTACACCCCCACAGACTAGCGGGAGGGCCTACGAGCAGTACTTC. It is translated as CASSFFTPPQTSGRAYEQYF.

The chain uses TRBV4-3 and TRBJ2-2, with 7 bases lining up with TRBD2. The CDR3 loop spans 16 amino acids. Trimming at V came to 0 bases and at J to 6 bases, leaving 7 bases not matched to a gene. CDR1 is LGHNA, CDR2 YSLEER, per germline. The CDR3 is CASSQDRTGGSGELFF. The DNA for the CDR3 is TGCGCCAGCAGCCAAGATCGAACGGGGGGATCCGGGGAGCTGTTTTTT.

In its sample, this clonotype was seen a few times. The genes are TRBV29-1 and TRBJ2-5, with D possibly TRBD2 on 6 matching bases. The CDR3 covers 14 residues. Trimming shortened V by 2 bases and J by 1 base, and 11 bases separated the two germline ends. Germline V gene lookup returns CDR1 SQVTM and CDR2 ANQGSEA. The CDR3, as DNA: TGCAGCGTTGAATTTTCCGGGAGCCAAGAGACCCAGTACTTC. Amino acids: CSVEFSGSQETQYF.

This CDR3 is CASSLRDGHGYTF. The DNA of the CDR3 is TGTGCCAGCAGTTTAAGGGACGGCCATGGCTACACCTTC. This rearrangement joins TRBV12-3 or TRBV12-4 to TRBJ1-2; a possible D gene is TRBD1 (5 bases). The CDR3 runs 13 residues. With 2 bases removed from V and 6 bases from J, the gap between germline ends came to 10 bases.

The V gene is TRBV2, the J gene TRBJ2-7; tentatively, D is TRBD1 (5 bases). The CDR3 length is 11 residues. The V and J ends lost 5 bases and 5 bases respectively, with 7 bases between them. CDR1 is SNHLY and CDR2 is FYNNEI in the germline V gene. The CDR3 DNA sequence: TGTGCCAGCAGTTACAGGAACGAGCAGTACTTC. Its protein product is CASSYRNEQYF. Full variable domain (outside the CDR3, taken from reference TRBV2 and TRBJ2-7): EPEVTQTPSHQVTQMGQEVILRCVPISNHLYFYWYRQILGQKVEFLVSFYNNEISEKSEIFDDQFSVERPDGSNFTLKIRSTKLEDSAMYFCASSYRNEQYFGPGTRLTVT.

This clonotype showed up many times. The rearrangement uses TRBV7-9 and TRBJ2-1, with 8 bases fitting TRBD2. Germline V CDR1 and CDR2: SEHNR, FQNEAQ (reference sequence). V was clipped by 5 bases and J by 7 bases; unmatched bases: 10. There are 15 residues in the CDR3. CDR3 in amino acids: CASSIGGAQINEQFF. The DNA for the CDR3 is TGTGCCAGCAGCATCGGGGGGGCCCAGATAAATGAGCAGTTCTTC.

CDR3 DNA sequence: TGTGCCAGCAGTAAAGACAGGTTCCAGCCCCAGCATTTT. Translated, it gives CASSKDRFQPQHF. V usage is TRBV12-3 or TRBV12-4 and J usage is TRBJ1-5, with a weak D call TRBD1 (6 bases). Trimming took 5 bases from V and 7 from J, leaving 12 bases between them. The length of the CDR3 is 13 residues.

The chain couples TRBV27 to TRBJ2-7; TRBD2 aligns across 8 bases. This CDR3 has 14 amino acids. With V trimmed by 6 bases and J by 6 bases, 10 bases remained unmatched. Germline V CDR1 and CDR2: MNHEY, SMNVEV (reference sequence). CDR3 in amino acids: CASRKAGVNPEQYF. For the CDR3, the DNA is TGTGCCAGCAGAAAAGCGGGAGTCAACCCCGAGCAGTACTTC.

The rearrangement links TRBV20-1 to TRBJ1-5; perhaps TRBD1 as D (5 bases). The ends were cut back, 3 bases at V and 0 bases at J, with 12 bases in the middle. CDR3 length: 15 amino acids. Germline V lookup: CDR1 DFQATT, CDR2 SNEGSKA (reference sequence). This CDR3 reads CSASNPGTSNQPQHF. CDR3 coding DNA: TGCAGTGCTAGTAATCCGGGGACTAGCAATCAGCCCCAGCATTTT.